These 11 T cell receptor beta chains originate from one sample sequenced in a study of T-cell memory formation after mild COVID-19. One entry per CDR3 protein, called by TCRdb with MiXCR from the 5' RACE reads. Of roughly 400,000 distinct CDR3 sequences listed, roughly 26% are singletons. What was sequenced was PBMCs or a T cell subset sorted from them (not recorded which). The receptors here all came from an adult woman who had mild COVID-19 (a few samples of this study predate the infection). Cell type and time point are not known.

The CDR3 sequence is CSGEGLAVQETQYF. For the CDR3, the DNA is TGCAGCGGCGAAGGACTAGCAGTCCAAGAGACCCAGTACTTC. V and J are TRBV29-1 and TRBJ2-5; 8 bases fit TRBD2. V shed 7 bases, J shed 1 base, and the junction held 8 bases outside the gene matches. The CDR3 has 14 residues. The germline V gene has CDR1 SQVTM and CDR2 ANQGSEA.

The genes are TRBV12-3 or TRBV12-4 and TRBJ2-1, with D possibly matching TRBD2 (5 bases). V lost 8 bases and J lost 7, with 9 bases in between. CDR3 size: 11 residues. The CDR3, as DNA: TGTGCCAGCGCCCGCGGGAATGAGCAGTTCTTC. Translating gives CASARGNEQFF.

The chain has TRBV2 and TRBJ2-4; D is perhaps TRBD1 (6 bases). Looked up from germline, CDR1 is SNHLY and CDR2 is FYNNEI. Trimming stripped 4 bases from V and 0 bases from J, with 10 bases between. The CDR3 totals 15 residues. CDR3 in amino acids: CASSGGLLAKNIQYF. In DNA form, the CDR3 reads TGTGCCAGCAGTGGGGGGCTATTAGCCAAAAACATTCAGTACTTC.

This chain links TRBV29-1 with TRBJ2-2; no clear D. V was clipped by 2 bases and J by 0 bases, with 10 bases between them. CDR1 and CDR2 from the germline V gene are SQVTM and ANQGSEA. There are 15 residues in the CDR3. The CDR3 reads CSVERRGSNTGELFF. CDR3 DNA sequence: TGCAGCGTTGAACGGCGCGGATCGAACACCGGGGAGCTGTTTTTT.

This clonotype was seen more than once but under ten times. The J gene is TRBJ2-3, the V gene TRBV15; D is possibly TRBD2 (6 bases). The germline CDR1 and CDR2 sequences are LNHNV and YYDKDF (reference sequence). This CDR3 has 15 amino acids. Trimming removed 4 bases from V and 0 bases from J, with 11 bases in between. The CDR3 loop is CATSKGTGSTDTQYF. In DNA form, the CDR3 reads TGTGCCACCAGCAAGGGGACTGGAAGCACAGATACGCAGTATTTT. The full variable domain, with the rest looked up from reference TRBV15 and TRBJ2-3, is DAMVIQNPRYQVTQFGKPVTLSCSQTLNHNVMYWYQQKSSQAPKLLFHYYDKDFNNEADTPDNFQSRRPNTSFCFLDIRSPGLGDTAMYLCATSKGTGSTDTQYFGPGTRLTVL.

The chain uses TRBV6-6 and TRBJ2-6, with 7 bases lining up with TRBD2. The CDR3 loop spans 15 amino acids. The germline CDR1 and CDR2 sequences are MNHNY and SVGAGI (reference sequence). The V gene end was trimmed by 5 bases and the J gene end by 3 bases; junction bases not matched to a gene: 4. The CDR3 DNA sequence: TGTGCCAGCAGTGTAGCGGGCCTTGGGGCCAACGTCCTGACTTTC. This sequence encodes CASSVAGLGANVLTF.

This clonotype was seen ten or more times. The chain combines TRBV5-1 with TRBJ2-7; TRBD1 agrees at 8 bases. The CDR3 runs 14 residues. The V segment lost 2 bases and the J segment 7 bases; nucleotides outside the gene matches: 8. The germline V gene encodes CDR1 SGHRS and CDR2 YFSETQ. CDR3 coding DNA: TGCGCCAGCAGCTTACCGGGACAGGCGAGGGAGCAGTACTTC. It translates to CASSLPGQAREQYF.

This clonotype was seen a few times. The chain combines TRBV5-6 with TRBJ2-5, with D unresolved. CDR3 length: 14 amino acids. V shed 2 bases and J shed 5 bases, with 13 bases lying between them. Germline loops: CDR1 SGHDT, CDR2 YYEEEE. The CDR3 here is CASSFRRAGETQYF. CDR3 in DNA: TGTGCCAGCAGCTTTCGCCGAGCCGGGGAGACCCAGTACTTC.

This clonotype was seen a few times. The CDR3 reads CASSPTWGLYNEQFF. The CDR3 DNA follows: TGCGCCAGCAGCCCGACTTGGGGCCTGTACAATGAGCAGTTCTTC. The chain uses TRBV4-1 and TRBJ2-1, with D perhaps TRBD1 (5 bases). In germline, CDR1 is MGHRA, CDR2 YSYEKL. There are 15 residues in the CDR3. V dropped 4 bases and J dropped 4 bases, with 14 bases sitting between them.

The chain carries TRBV4-2 and TRBJ2-3; D is uncertain. The germline gives CDR1 LGHNA, CDR2 YNFKEQ. The CDR3 extends over 17 amino acids. The V end was cut by 1 base, the J end by 2 bases, with 16 bases between. CDR3 amino acids: CASSQVLGSPLTDTQYF. The CDR3 nucleotides read TGTGCCAGCAGCCAAGTCCTGGGAAGCCCACTCACAGATACGCAGTATTTT.

This clonotype was detected a few times. This chain links TRBV7-2 with TRBJ2-3, with D perhaps matching TRBD1 or TRBD2 (6 bases each). The CDR3 has 15 amino acids. Germline CDR1 reads SGHTA; CDR2 reads FQGNSA. V was trimmed by 7 bases and J by 2 bases, leaving 16 bases between them. The CDR3 loop is CASTPWGAYTDTQYF. CDR3 bases: TGTGCCAGCACCCCGTGGGGGGCGTACACAGATACGCAGTATTTT.